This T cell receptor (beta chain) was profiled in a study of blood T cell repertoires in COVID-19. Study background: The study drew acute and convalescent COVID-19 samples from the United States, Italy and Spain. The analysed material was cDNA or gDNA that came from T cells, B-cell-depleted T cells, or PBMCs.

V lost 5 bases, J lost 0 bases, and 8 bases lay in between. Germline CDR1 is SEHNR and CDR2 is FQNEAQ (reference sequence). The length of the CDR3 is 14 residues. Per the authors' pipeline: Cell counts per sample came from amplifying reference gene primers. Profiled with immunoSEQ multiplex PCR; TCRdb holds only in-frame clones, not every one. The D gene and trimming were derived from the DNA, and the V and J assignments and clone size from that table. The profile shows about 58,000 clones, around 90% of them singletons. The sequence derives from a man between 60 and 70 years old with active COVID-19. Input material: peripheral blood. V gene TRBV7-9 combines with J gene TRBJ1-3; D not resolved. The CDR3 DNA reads TGTGCCAGCAGCCCCCGGTCCTCTGGAAACACCATATATTTT. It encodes CASSPRSSGNTIYF.